The present T cell receptor beta chain was sequenced within a study of blood T cell repertoires in COVID-19. Study at large: Sources were T cells, B-cell-depleted T cells, or PBMCs; the material itself was cDNA or gDNA.

Profiled with immunoSEQ multiplex PCR; TCRdb holds only in-frame clones, not every one. This table holds fewer than 55,000 clones, roughly four fifths found once. V shed 6 bases, J shed 7 bases, and the junction held 8 bases outside the gene matches. The CDR3 loop spans 13 amino acids. Material for sequencing was peripheral blood. This receptor was identified in a woman aged 60 to 75 with acute or convalescent COVID-19. This sequence joins TRBV12-3 or TRBV12-4 and TRBJ2-7; the match to TRBD1 covers 8 bases. The CDR3 DNA follows: TGTGCCAGCAGGGAGACCACAGGGGGGGAGCAGTACTTC. Translation: CASRETTGGEQYF.